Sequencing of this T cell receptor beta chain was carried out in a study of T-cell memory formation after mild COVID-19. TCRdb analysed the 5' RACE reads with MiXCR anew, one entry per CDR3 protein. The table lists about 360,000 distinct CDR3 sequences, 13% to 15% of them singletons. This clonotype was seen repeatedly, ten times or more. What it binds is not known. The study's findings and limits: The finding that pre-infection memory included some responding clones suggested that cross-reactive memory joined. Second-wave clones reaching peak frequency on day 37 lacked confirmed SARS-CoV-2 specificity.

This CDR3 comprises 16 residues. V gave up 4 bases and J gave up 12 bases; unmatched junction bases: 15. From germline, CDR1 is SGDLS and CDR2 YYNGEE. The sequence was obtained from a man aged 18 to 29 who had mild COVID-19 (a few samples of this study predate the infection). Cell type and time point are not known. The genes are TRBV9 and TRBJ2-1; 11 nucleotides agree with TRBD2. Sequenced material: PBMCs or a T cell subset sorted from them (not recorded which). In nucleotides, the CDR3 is TGTGCCAGCAGCCCCCCCGGGACTAGCGGCCTCAGAGTGCAGTTCTTC. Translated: CASSPPGTSGLRVQFF. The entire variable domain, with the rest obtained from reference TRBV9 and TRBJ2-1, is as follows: DSGVTQTPKHLITATGQRVTLRCSPRSGDLSVYWYQQSLDQGLQFLIQYYNGEERAKGNILERFSAQQFPDLHSELNLSSLELGDSALYFCASSPPGTSGLRVQFFGPGTRLTVL.